The 3 T cell receptor beta chains presented below share a single source sample, sequenced in a study of identical twins. Using its own MiXCR run on the 5' RACE reads, TCRdb lists one record per CDR3 protein. The sample carries 270,000 or so distinct CDR3 sequences, approximately 8.6% recorded once. Another study also made use of these data, one on yellow fever vaccine responses in identical twins.

Sequences were obtained from CD8+ T cells sorted from blood. These receptors all come from a woman aged 18-29 years in good health.

V gene TRBV9 combines with J gene TRBJ2-5; possibly TRBD2 for D (5 bases). Per germline, CDR1 SGDLS and CDR2 YYNGEE. The CDR3 sequence is 13 residues long. V was pared by 4 bases and J by 5 bases, with 12 bases between. The CDR3 sequence: CASSIPGEETQYF. CDR3 DNA sequence: TGTGCCAGCAGCATTCCTGGGGAGGAGACCCAGTACTTC.

This clonotype was seen repeatedly, ten times or more. The gene calls are TRBV10-1 and TRBJ2-1, with D tentatively TRBD1 or TRBD2 (6 bases each). The V and J ends lost 3 bases and 5 bases respectively, with 14 bases between them. Germline loops: CDR1 WNHNN, CDR2 SYGVQD (reference sequence). The CDR3 totals 15 residues. CDR3 loop: CASSDTGASDNEQFF. DNA of the CDR3: TGCGCCAGCAGTGATACGGGGGCATCCGACAATGAGCAGTTCTTC.

This clonotype was seen a few times. The rearrangement uses TRBV11-1 and TRBJ1-2, with no clear D. V lost 3 bases, J lost 5 bases, and 25 bases lay in between. The CDR3 contains 18 residues. Germline CDR1 SGHAT, CDR2 FQDESV (reference sequence). This CDR3 is CASSLSEQSALLVYGYTF. The CDR3 nucleotides are TGTGCCAGCAGCTTGTCCGAGCAGTCCGCGTTGTTGGTGTATGGCTACACCTTC.